This TCR beta chain was recovered during a study of T cell changes during pregnancy in multiple sclerosis (dated by TCRdb to between 2019 and 2020). At the level of the whole study: The study looked at changes in the T cell repertoire across pregnancy in women with multiple sclerosis.

Worth noting for this clone: It lacks a known antigen. Qualities for individual bases were not recorded, and no much larger clone is one base off.

The library was generated by the immunoSEQ multiplex PCR assay. The table was pulled from immuneACCESS by TCRdb, which kept in-frame rearrangements only. Such tables lose some clones; where checked, under half of the loss comes from unresolved V genes, and the rest has no known cause. The sample yields over 15,000 clones; approximately 85% were counted once. Roughly 10% of the sample belongs to the ten largest clones. This receptor was identified in a female donor in good health, enrolled as a control in a pregnancy study. This specimen was CD8+ T cells from peripheral blood mononuclear cells, taken in the second trimester of pregnancy.

The sequence in DNA is TGTGCCAGCAGTTTCTACAGGGGAAATGAGCAGTTCTTC. Its protein reads: CASSFYRGNEQFF. The chain was built from TRBV27 and TRBJ2-1; 7 central nucleotides agree with TRBD1. Compared with germline, V lacks 3 bases and J lacks 7 bases; bases without a gene match: 3. In the germline V gene (reference sequence), CDR1 corresponds to MNHEY and CDR2 to SMNVEV. There are 13 amino acids in the CDR3, from cysteine to phenylalanine inclusive. The entry retains the CDR3 DNA only, 39 bases that are in frame from base 1.